Shown below are 10 T cell receptor beta chains from a single sample sequenced in a study of blood T cell repertoires in COVID-19. The method was immunoSEQ multiplex PCR; TCRdb's version includes in-frame clones alone and lacks a portion of them. The sample contains roughly 76,000 clones, roughly 84% of which appear only once. Sequenced material: peripheral blood. The receptor source for this set is a woman younger than 30 with acute or convalescent COVID-19.

Written as DNA, the CDR3 is TGTGCCAGCAGCTCAGGACTAGCGAAGTACAATGAGCAGTTCTTC. Its translation is CASSSGLAKYNEQFF. The chain joins TRBV11-2 to TRBJ2-1; 9 nucleotides align to TRBD2. The trim removed 4 bases at V and 4 bases at J, leaving 5 bases unmatched. This CDR3 region has 15 residues. Germline-derived CDR1 and CDR2 are SGHAT and FQNNGV.

This clone showed up just once. The chain couples TRBV6-5 to TRBJ2-5, with 8 bases fitting TRBD2. This CDR3 has 15 residues. Losses at the gene ends were 6 bases for V and 6 bases for J; bases not matched to a gene: 12. From germline, CDR1 is MNHEY and CDR2 SVGAGI. The CDR3 loop is CASSPRGGQGKTQYF. CDR3 nucleotides: TGTGCCAGCAGCCCCCGGGGGGGGCAGGGGAAGACCCAGTACTTC.

This clone came up a few times. This chain links TRBV7-9 with TRBJ2-7; 7 nucleotides agree with TRBD1. The length of the CDR3 is 13 residues. Trimming at V came to 5 bases and at J to 3 bases, leaving 4 bases not matched to a gene. Germline values: CDR1 SEHNR, CDR2 FQNEAQ (reference sequence). Here the CDR3 reads CASSADRVYEQYF. Here the CDR3 DNA reads TGTGCCAGCAGCGCTGACAGGGTCTACGAGCAGTACTTC.

This rearrangement joins TRBV3-1 (or the pseudogene TRBV3-2) to TRBJ2-3, with TRBD2 identical over 8 bases. This CDR3 comprises 14 residues. Germline V gene sequence: CDR1 LGHDT, CDR2 YNNKEL (reference sequence). V gave up 9 bases and J gave up 3 bases; unmatched junction bases: 8. The CDR3 region is CASQHSGETDTQYF. In nucleotides, the CDR3 is TGTGCCAGTCAACATAGCGGGGAGACAGATACGCAGTATTTT.

This clone has only one observation. The V call is TRBV6-1, the J call TRBJ2-7; 11 bases are shared with TRBD1. This CDR3 contains 16 residues. J lost 2 bases, V lost 3 bases, and 6 bases had no gene match. CDR1 and CDR2 (germline): MNHNS, SASEGT. The CDR3 here is CASSDPGTGGTYEQYF. The CDR3 region has the DNA TGTGCCAGCAGTGACCCCGGGACAGGGGGAACCTACGAGCAGTACTTC.

The J gene is TRBJ1-2, the V gene TRBV7-9; D is uncertain. Deletions cut 1 base from V and 8 bases from J, with 11 bases between. The CDR3 contains 13 residues. CDR1 is SEHNR, CDR2 FQNEAQ, per germline (reference sequence). DNA for the CDR3: TGTGCCAGCAGCTTAGAGATAGTGAGGGGCTACACCTTC. Amino acid sequence: CASSLEIVRGYTF. Looking up the rest from reference TRBV7-9 and TRBJ1-2 gives the full variable domain: DTGVSQNPRHKITKRGQNVTFRCDPISEHNRLYWYRQTLGQGPEFLTYFQNEAQLEKSRLLSDRFSAERPKGSFSTLEIQRTEQGDSAMYLCASSLEIVRGYTFGSGTRLTVV.

The chain joins TRBV5-1 to TRBJ2-7; 8 bases match TRBD1. The J segment lost 3 bases and the V segment lost 0 bases, leaving 2 bases of the junction unmatched. The germline CDR1 and CDR2 sequences are SGHRS and YFSETQ. The CDR3 runs 14 residues. The CDR3 nucleotides are TGCGCCAGCAGCTTGGGTACAGGGGGCTACGAGCAGTACTTC. Encoded protein: CASSLGTGGYEQYF.

The J gene is TRBJ2-3, the V gene TRBV4-1; maybe TRBD2 (5 bases). V was clipped by 1 base and J by 8 bases, with 22 bases between them. This CDR3 has 17 residues. CDR1 MGHRA and CDR2 YSYEKL come from the germline V gene. The CDR3: CASSQAAGRNVDGTQYF. In nucleotides, the CDR3 is TGCGCCAGCAGCCAAGCGGCGGGCAGAAACGTAGATGGTACGCAGTATTTT.

As regards this clone: This sample includes further DNA sequences coding for the same CDR3. The V and J genes are TRBV7-8 and TRBJ2-3; D might be TRBD1 (6 bases). CDR3 length equals 16 residues. Germline-derived CDR1 and CDR2 are SGHVS and FQNEAQ. V was trimmed by 1 base and J by 0 bases, leaving 11 bases between them. CDR3 protein: CASSLVTGASTDTQYF. The CDR3 DNA sequence: TGTGCCAGCAGCTTAGTGACAGGAGCTAGCACAGATACGCAGTATTTT. The full variable domain, completed using reference TRBV7-8 and TRBJ2-3, is GAGVSQSPRYKVAKRGQDVALRCDPISGHVSLFWYQQALGQGPEFLTYFQNEAQLDKSGLPSDRFFAERPEGSVSTLKIQRTQQEDSAVYLCASSLVTGASTDTQYFGPGTRLTVL.

The chain recombines TRBV5-1 with TRBJ1-6; no firm D call. Germline CDR1 and CDR2: SGHRS and YFSETQ. V lost 1 base and J 5 bases, leaving 7 bases between the germline ends. The CDR3 is 14 amino acids. CDR3 DNA: TGCGCCAGCAGCTTGCTTGGAGATAATTCACCCCTCCACTTT. The encoded protein is CASSLLGDNSPLHF.